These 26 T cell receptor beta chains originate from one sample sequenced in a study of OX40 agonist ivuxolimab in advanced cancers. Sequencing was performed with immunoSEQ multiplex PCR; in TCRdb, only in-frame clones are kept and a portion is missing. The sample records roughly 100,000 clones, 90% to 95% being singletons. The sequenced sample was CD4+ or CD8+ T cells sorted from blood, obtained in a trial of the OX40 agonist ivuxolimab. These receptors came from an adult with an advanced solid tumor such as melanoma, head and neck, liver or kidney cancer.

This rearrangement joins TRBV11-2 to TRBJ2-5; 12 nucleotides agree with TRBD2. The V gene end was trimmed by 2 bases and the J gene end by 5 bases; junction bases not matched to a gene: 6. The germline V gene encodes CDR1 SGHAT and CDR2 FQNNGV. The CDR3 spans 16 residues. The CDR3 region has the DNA TGTGCCAGCAGCTTAACTAGCGGGGGGCATATGGAGACCCAGTACTTC. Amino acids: CASSLTSGGHMETQYF.

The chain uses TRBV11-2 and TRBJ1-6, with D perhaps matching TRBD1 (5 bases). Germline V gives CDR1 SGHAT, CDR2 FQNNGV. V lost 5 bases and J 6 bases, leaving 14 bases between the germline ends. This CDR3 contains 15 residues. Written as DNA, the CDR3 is TGTGCCAGCAGCCCTCTCGGGGCGGCTAATTCACCCCTCCACTTT. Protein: CASSPLGAANSPLHF.

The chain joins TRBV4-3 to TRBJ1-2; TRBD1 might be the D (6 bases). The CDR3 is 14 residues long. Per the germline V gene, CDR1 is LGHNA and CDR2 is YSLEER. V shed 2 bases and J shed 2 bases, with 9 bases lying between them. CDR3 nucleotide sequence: TGCGCCAGCAGCCAAAACAGGGAAAACTATGGCTACACCTTC. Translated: CASSQNRENYGYTF.

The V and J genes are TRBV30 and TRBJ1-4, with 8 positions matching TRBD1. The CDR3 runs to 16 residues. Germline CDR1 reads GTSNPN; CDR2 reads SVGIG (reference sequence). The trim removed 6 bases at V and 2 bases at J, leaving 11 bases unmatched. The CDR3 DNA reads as TGTGCCTGCCGGACAGGGAAAGTCCCCACTAATGAAAAACTGTTTTTT. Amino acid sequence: CACRTGKVPTNEKLFF.

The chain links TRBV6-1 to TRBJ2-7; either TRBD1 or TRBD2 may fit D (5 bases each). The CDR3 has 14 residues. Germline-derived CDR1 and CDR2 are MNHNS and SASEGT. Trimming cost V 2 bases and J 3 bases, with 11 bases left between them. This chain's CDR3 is CASSEQGRGYEQYF. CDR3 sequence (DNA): TGTGCCAGCAGTGAACAGGGACGGGGCTACGAGCAGTACTTC.

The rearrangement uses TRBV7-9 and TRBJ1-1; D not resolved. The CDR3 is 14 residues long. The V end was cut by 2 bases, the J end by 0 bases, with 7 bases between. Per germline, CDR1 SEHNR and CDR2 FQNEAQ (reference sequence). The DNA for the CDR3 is TGTGCCAGCAGCTTACTTACCGTGAACACTGAAGCTTTCTTT. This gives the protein CASSLLTVNTEAFF.

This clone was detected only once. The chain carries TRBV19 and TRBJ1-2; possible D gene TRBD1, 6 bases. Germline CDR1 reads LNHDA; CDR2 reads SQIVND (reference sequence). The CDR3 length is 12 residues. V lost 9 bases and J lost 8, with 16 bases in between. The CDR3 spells CASRDTVGGYTF. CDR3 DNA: TGTGCCAGCCGGGACACTGTCGGCGGCTACACCTTC.

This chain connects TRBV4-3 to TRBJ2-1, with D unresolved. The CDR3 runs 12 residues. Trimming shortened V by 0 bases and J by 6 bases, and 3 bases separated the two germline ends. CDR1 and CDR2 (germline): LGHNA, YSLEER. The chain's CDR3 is CASSQDRNEQFF. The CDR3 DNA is TGCGCCAGCAGCCAAGATCGCAATGAGCAGTTCTTC.

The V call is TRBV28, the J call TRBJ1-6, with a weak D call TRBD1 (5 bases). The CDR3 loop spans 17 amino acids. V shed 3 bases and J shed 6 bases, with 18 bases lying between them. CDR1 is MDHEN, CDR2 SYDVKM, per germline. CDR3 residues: CASSFFAGSGFNSPLHF. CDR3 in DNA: TGTGCCAGCAGTTTTTTTGCTGGGTCAGGGTTTAATTCACCCCTCCACTTT. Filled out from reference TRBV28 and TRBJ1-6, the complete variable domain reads DVKVTQSSRYLVKRTGEKVFLECVQDMDHENMFWYRQDPGLGLRLIYFSYDVKMKEKGDIPEGYSVSREKKERFSLILESASTNQTSMYLCASSFFAGSGFNSPLHFGNGTRLTVT.

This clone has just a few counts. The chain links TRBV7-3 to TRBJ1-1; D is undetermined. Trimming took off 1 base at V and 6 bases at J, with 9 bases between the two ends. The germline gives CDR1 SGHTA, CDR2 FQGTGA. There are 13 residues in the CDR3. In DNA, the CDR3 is TGTGCCAGCAGCTTAATGGAGGGATCTGAAGCTTTCTTT. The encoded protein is CASSLMEGSEAFF.

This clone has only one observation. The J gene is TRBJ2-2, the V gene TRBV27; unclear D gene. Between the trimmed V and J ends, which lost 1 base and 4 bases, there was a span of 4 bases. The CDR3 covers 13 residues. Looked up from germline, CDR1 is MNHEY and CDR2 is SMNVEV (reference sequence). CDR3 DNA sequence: TGTGCCAGCAGTTTATGGGGCACCGGGGAGCTGTTTTTT. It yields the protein CASSLWGTGELFF.

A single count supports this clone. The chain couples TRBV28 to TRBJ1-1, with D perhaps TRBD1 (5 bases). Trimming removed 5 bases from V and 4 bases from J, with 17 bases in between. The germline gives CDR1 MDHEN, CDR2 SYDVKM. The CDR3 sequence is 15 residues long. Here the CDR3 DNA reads TGTGCCAGCAGTCGAGCCGGGACCACCTCCACTGAAGCTTTCTTT. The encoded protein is CASSRAGTTSTEAFF.

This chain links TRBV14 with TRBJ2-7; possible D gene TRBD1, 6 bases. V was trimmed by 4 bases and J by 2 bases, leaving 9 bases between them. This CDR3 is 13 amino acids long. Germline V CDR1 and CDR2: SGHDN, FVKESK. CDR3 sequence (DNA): TGTGCCAGCAGCCTACAGGGCCCCTACGAGCAGTACTTC. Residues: CASSLQGPYEQYF. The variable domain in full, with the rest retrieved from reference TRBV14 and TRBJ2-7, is EAGVTQFPSHSVIEKGQTVTLRCDPISGHDNLYWYRRVMGKEIKFLLHFVKESKQDESGMPNNRFLAERTGGTYSTLKVQPAELEDSGVYFCASSLQGPYEQYFGPGTRLTVT.

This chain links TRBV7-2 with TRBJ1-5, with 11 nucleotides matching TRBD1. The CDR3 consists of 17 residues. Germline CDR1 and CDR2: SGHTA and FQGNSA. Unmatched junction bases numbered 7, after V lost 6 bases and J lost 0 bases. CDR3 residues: CASSSDRGPYSNQPQHF. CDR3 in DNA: TGTGCCAGCAGTTCGGACAGGGGGCCCTATAGCAATCAGCCCCAGCATTTT.

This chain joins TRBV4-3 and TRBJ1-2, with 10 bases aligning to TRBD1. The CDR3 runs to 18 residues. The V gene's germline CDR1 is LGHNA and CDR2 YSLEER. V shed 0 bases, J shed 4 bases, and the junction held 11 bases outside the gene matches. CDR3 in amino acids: CASSQEWTGGSFPYGYTF. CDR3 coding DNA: TGCGCCAGCAGCCAAGAATGGACAGGGGGGAGCTTTCCCTATGGCTACACCTTC.

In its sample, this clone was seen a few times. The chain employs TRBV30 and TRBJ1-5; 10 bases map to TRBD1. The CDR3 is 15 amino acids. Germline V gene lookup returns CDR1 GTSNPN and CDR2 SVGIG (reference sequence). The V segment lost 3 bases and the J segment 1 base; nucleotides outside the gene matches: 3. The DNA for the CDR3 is TGTGCCTGGAGCGGGGGACAGGGGAGCAATCAGCCCCAGCATTTT. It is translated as CAWSGGQGSNQPQHF.

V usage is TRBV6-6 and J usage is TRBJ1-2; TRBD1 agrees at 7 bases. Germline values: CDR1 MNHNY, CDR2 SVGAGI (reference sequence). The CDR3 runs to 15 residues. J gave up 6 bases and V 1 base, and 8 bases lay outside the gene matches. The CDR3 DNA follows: TGTGCCAGCAGTTACTTGAGAGGGGGCGGGAATGGCTACACCTTC. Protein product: CASSYLRGGGNGYTF.

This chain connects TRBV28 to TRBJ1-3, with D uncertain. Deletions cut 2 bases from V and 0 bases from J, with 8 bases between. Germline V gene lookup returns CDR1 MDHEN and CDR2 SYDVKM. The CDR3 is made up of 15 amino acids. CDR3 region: CASSLIGFSGNTIYF. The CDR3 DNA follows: TGTGCCAGCAGTTTAATAGGGTTCTCTGGAAACACCATATATTTT.

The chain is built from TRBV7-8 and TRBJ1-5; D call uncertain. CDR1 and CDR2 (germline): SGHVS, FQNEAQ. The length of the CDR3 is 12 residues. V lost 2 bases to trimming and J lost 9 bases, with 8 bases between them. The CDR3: CASSLLEGPQHF. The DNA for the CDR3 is TGTGCCAGCAGCTTACTCGAAGGGCCCCAGCATTTT.

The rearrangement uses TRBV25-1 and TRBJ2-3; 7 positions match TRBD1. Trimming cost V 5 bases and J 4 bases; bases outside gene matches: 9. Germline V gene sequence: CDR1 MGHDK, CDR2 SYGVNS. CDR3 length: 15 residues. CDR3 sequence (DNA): TGTGCCAGCAGTTCCCCAAGGGGGCTCGCAGATACGCAGTATTTT. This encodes CASSSPRGLADTQYF.

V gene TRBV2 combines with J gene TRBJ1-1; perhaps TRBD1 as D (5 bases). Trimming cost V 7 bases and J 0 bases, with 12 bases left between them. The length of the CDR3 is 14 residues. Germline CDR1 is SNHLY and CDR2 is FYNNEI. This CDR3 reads CASMGGNMNTEAFF. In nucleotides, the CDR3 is TGTGCCAGCATGGGGGGTAACATGAACACTGAAGCTTTCTTT.

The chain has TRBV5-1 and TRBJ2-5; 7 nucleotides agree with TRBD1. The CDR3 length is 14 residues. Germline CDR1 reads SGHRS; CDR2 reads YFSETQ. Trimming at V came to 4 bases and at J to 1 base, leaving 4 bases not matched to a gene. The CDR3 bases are TGCGCCAGCAGCCCTGGACAGGTCCAAGAGACCCAGTACTTC. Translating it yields CASSPGQVQETQYF.

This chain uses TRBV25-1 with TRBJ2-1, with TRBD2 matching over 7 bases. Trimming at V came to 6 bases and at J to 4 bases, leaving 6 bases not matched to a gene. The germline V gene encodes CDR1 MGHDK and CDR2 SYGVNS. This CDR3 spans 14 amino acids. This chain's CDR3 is CASSLAGSYNEQFF. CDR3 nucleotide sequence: TGTGCCAGCAGCTTAGCGGGTTCTTACAATGAGCAGTTCTTC.

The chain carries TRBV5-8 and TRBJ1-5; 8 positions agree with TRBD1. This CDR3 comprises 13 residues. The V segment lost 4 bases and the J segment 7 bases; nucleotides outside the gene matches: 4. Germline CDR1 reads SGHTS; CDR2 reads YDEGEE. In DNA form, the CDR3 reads TGTGCCAGCAGCCAGACAGGGGCACAGCCCCAGCATTTT. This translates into CASSQTGAQPQHF.

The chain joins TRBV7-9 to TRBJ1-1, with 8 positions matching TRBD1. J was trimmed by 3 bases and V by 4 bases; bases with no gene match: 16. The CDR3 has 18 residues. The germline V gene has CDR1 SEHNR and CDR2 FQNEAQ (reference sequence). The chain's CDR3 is CASSSTEHLDREDTEAFF. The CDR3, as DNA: TGTGCCAGCAGCTCAACGGAACATCTGGACAGGGAGGACACTGAAGCTTTCTTT.

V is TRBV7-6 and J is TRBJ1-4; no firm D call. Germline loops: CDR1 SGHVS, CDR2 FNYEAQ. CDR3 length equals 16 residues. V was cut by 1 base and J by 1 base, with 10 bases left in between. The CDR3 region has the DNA TGTGCCAGCAGCTTAGGGGTGTTTCTAACTAATGAAAAACTGTTTTTT. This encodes CASSLGVFLTNEKLFF.